The entry that follows covers one T cell receptor (beta chain) sequence. The antigen remains undetermined. A universal primer site was added by template switching, and unique molecular identifiers were carried by the cDNA. TCRdb reanalysed the 5' RACE reads using MiXCR and keeps one entry per CDR3 protein. The data hold some 660,000 distinct CDR3 sequences, with around 8.3% observed a single time. This sample stems from a study of identical twins. Notes on the study in general: Out-of-frame TCR alpha sharing in monozygotic twins exceeded recombination model predictions. Out-of-frame alpha sequences common to twins exhibited an excess of low generation probability.

The sample was also reused in another study, on yellow fever vaccine responses in identical twins.

This receptor was obtained from a woman aged 18-29 years in good health. Sample: PBMCs.

In DNA, the CDR3 is TGTGCCAGCATCAAATCGGGGGCGTATGAAAAACTGTTTTTT. It translates to CASIKSGAYEKLFF. This chain uses TRBV5-6 with TRBJ1-4; D perhaps matches TRBD1 (6 bases). Deletions cut 6 bases from V and 6 bases from J, with 15 bases between. CDR1 is SGHDT and CDR2 is YYEEEE in the germline V gene. The length of the CDR3 is 14 residues.